The clone carrying this TCR beta chain was picked up one time. Its antigen remains unidentified. This entry comes from a study of shared clonotypes between healthy human individuals. Across the whole study: Each donor's CD8 memory used one plate, CD8 naive two, each CD4 subset three.

Points from the study as a whole: Sampling covered blood only; tissue repertoires likely differ. Only a few donors were included, so the genetic and exposure-history diversity represented was limited.

Naive CD8 cells lacked CD45RO, underwent positive selection for CCR7 and left out terminally differentiated effector memory CD45RA+ cells. The junction had 11 bases not matched to a gene; V was cut back by 8 bases and J by 6 bases. Germline values: CDR1 MDHEN, CDR2 SYDVKM. This CDR3 contains 15 residues. The assay used deep level. The assay was immunoSEQ multiplex PCR, and TCRdb's table has in-frame clones only and misses some. The sample holds about 2.1 million clones; 93% are singletons and the top ten take about 1.5%. The TCR was taken from a man younger than 30 in good health. Some clones in this sample may be carry-over from other donors' samples. The chain carries TRBV28 and TRBJ2-3; 10 nucleotides align to TRBD2. The specimen was naive CD8+ T cells from PBMCs. CDR3 DNA sequence: TGTGCCAGCGGGGTTCTAGCGGGAGTAGGCGATACGCAGTATTTT. Amino acids: CASGVLAGVGDTQYF. The full variable domain, in which reference TRBV28 and TRBJ2-3 provide the parts outside the CDR3, is DVKVTQSSRYLVKRTGEKVFLECVQDMDHENMFWYRQDPGLGLRLIYFSYDVKMKEKGDIPEGYSVSREKKERFSLILESASTNQTSMYLCASGVLAGVGDTQYFGPGTRLTVL.